These T cell receptor beta chains were read from a single sample in a study of T cell clones after liver transplantation. TCRdb's table, derived via immunoSEQ multiplex PCR, lists solely in-frame clones and lacks some. The repertoire holds approximately 26,000 clones, with around three quarters as singletons. Source: CD4+ T cells from blood, taken before liver transplant. These receptors originate from a human donor who received a liver transplant. The CDR3 runs from the conserved cysteine through the conserved F or W. A D gene is named only where the DNA matches it firmly. A clone size is listed for some rows: how often the clone was seen (once, few, many), or a class if it is expanded.

TRBJ1-2,.,TRBV19,.,CASRVVSGGYTF,TGTGCCAGTAGAGTTGTATCCGGTGGCTACACCTTC
TRBJ2-5,TRBD2,TRBV11-3,few,CASSLDPGGQTQYF,TGTGCCAGCAGCTTAGATCCGGGAGGGCAGACCCAGTACTTC
TRBJ2-2,.,TRBV7-9,.,CASSLVRGTNTGELFF,TGTGCCAGCAGCTTAGTGCGGGGAACAAACACCGGGGAGCTGTTTTTT
TRBJ1-2,.,TRBV19,.,CASSIGVGTFSSYGYTF,TGTGCCAGTAGTATAGGAGTAGGGACATTTAGTAGCTATGGCTACACCTTC
TRBJ2-1,.,TRBV13,.,CASSSTTVRNEQFF,TGTGCCAGCAGCTCCACCACGGTCCGCAATGAGCAGTTCTTC
TRBJ1-4,.,TRBV28,medium-sized,CASSLPQGSEKLFF,TGTGCCAGCAGTTTACCCCAGGGATCCGAAAAACTGTTTTTT
TRBJ2-5,.,TRBV6-1,.,CASSLGGLETQYF,TGTGCCAGCAGTCTCGGAGGATTGGAGACCCAGTACTTC
TRBJ2-4,.,TRBV7-2,.,CASTGIPDIQYF,TGTGCCAGCACGGGGATTCCGGACATTCAGTACTTC
TRBJ1-1,.,TRBV11-2,.,CASSSGSRGGNTEAFF,TGTGCCAGCAGCTCCGGGTCGCGGGGCGGGAACACTGAAGCTTTCTTT
TRBJ2-3,.,TRBV30,.,CAWSPPQTSTPQYF,TGTGCCTGGAGTCCCCCCCAGACCTCTACCCCGCAGTATTTT
TRBJ1-1,TRBD1,TRBV28,.,CASNTGEVEAFF,TGTGCCAGCAACACAGGGGAAGTTGAAGCTTTCTTT
TRBJ1-4,.,TRBV19,.,CASSSEANEKLFF,TGTGCCAGTAGCAGCGAAGCTAATGAAAAACTGTTTTTT
TRBJ2-1,TRBD2,TRBV5-1,medium-sized,CASSPGGADGNEQFF,TGCGCCAGCAGCCCCGGGGGGGCGGATGGCAATGAGCAGTTCTTC
TRBJ2-2,.,TRBV6-5,.,CASSTRTDTGELFF,TGTGCCAGCAGTACCCGGACGGACACCGGGGAGCTGTTTTTT
TRBJ2-3,.,TRBV25-1,.,CASRLTESTDTQYF,TGTGCCAGCAGACTAACAGAAAGCACAGATACGCAGTATTTT
TRBJ1-1,.,TRBV7-8,.,CASSHDGGMNTEAFF,TGTGCCAGCAGCCACGATGGGGGGATGAACACTGAAGCTTTCTTT
TRBJ2-5,.,TRBV27,.,CASSGPGRETQYF,TGTGCCAGCAGTGGTCCGGGCCGGGAGACCCAGTACTTC
TRBJ2-6,.,TRBV19,.,CASGESGANVLTF,TGTGCCTCCGGAGAGTCTGGGGCCAACGTCCTGACTTTC
TRBJ1-1,.,TRBV11-2,.,CASSLMNTEAFF,TGTGCCAGCAGCTTAATGAACACTGAAGCTTTCTTT
TRBJ1-2,TRBD1,TRBV12-5,.,CASAPEAGGSYGYTF,TGTGCTAGTGCCCCGGAGGCAGGGGGCTCCTATGGCTACACCTTC
TRBJ1-1,.,TRBV29-1,few,CSAGFGGRTEAFF,TGCAGCGCCGGCTTCGGGGGGCGGACTGAAGCTTTCTTT
TRBJ2-2,TRBD1,TRBV6-6,.,CASRHKGQVCGELFF,TGTGCCAGCAGGCACAAGGGACAGGTATGCGGGGAGCTGTTTTTT
TRBJ2-1,.,TRBV5-6,.,CASSMETGSYNEQFF,TGTGCCAGCAGCATGGAGACCGGATCCTACAATGAGCAGTTCTTC
TRBJ1-1,.,TRBV10-3,few,CAISERVGNTEAFF,TGTGCCATCAGTGAGAGGGTAGGGAACACTGAAGCTTTCTTT
TRBJ2-1,TRBD2,TRBV5-1,.,CASRSGLAGVYEQFF,TGCGCCAGCAGAAGTGGACTAGCGGGAGTTTATGAGCAGTTCTTC
TRBJ2-5,.,TRBV2,.,CASSLQETQYF,TGTGCCAGCAGTCTCCAAGAGACCCAGTACTTC
TRBJ1-5,.,TRBV6-5,.,CASSKTGVGSPQHF,TGTGCCAGCAGTAAGACAGGCGTCGGATCGCCCCAGCATTTT
TRBJ1-1,.,TRBV29-1,.,CSVGMDTEAFF,TGCAGCGTCGGCATGGACACTGAAGCTTTCTTT
TRBJ1-6,.,TRBV6-6,.,CASSYFGGDNSPLHF,TGTGCCAGCAGTTACTTCGGGGGTGATAATTCACCCCTCCACTTT
TRBJ1-1,.,TRBV28,few,CASSLRGEAFF,TGTGCCAGCAGTTTACGCGGTGAAGCTTTCTTT
TRBJ1-2,TRBD1,TRBV6-6,once,CASRPPGQGGYGYTF,TGTGCCAGCAGGCCTCCGGGACAGGGGGGGTATGGCTACACCTTC
TRBJ2-2,.,TRBV6-1,few,CASSEVRRNTGELFF,TGTGCCAGCAGTGAAGTCCGACGGAACACCGGGGAGCTGTTTTTT
TRBJ1-4,.,TRBV12-1,few,CASSRSVASNEKLFF,TGTGCCAGCAGCCGTTCGGTGGCATCGAATGAAAAACTGTTTTTT
TRBJ1-1,.,TRBV15,few,CATSREGLNTEAFF,TGTGCCACCAGCAGAGAAGGCTTGAACACTGAAGCTTTCTTT
TRBJ1-3,.,TRBV4-1,few,CASSQGETRGNTIYF,TGCGCCAGCAGCCAAGGCGAGACTCGTGGAAACACCATATATTTT
TRBJ2-1,.,TRBV5-8,.,CASNAMGEQFF,TGTGCCAGCAACGCCATGGGTGAGCAGTTCTTC
TRBJ1-2,.,TRBV7-2,.,CASSSQGSGGYTF,TGTGCCAGCAGTTCACAGGGATCGGGCGGCTACACCTTC
TRBJ2-5,.,TRBV4-1,.,CASSQIEQETQYF,TGCGCCAGCAGCCAAATCGAGCAAGAGACCCAGTACTTC
TRBJ2-1,.,TRBV20-1,few,CSASQENEQFF,TGCAGTGCGTCGCAGGAGAATGAGCAGTTCTTC